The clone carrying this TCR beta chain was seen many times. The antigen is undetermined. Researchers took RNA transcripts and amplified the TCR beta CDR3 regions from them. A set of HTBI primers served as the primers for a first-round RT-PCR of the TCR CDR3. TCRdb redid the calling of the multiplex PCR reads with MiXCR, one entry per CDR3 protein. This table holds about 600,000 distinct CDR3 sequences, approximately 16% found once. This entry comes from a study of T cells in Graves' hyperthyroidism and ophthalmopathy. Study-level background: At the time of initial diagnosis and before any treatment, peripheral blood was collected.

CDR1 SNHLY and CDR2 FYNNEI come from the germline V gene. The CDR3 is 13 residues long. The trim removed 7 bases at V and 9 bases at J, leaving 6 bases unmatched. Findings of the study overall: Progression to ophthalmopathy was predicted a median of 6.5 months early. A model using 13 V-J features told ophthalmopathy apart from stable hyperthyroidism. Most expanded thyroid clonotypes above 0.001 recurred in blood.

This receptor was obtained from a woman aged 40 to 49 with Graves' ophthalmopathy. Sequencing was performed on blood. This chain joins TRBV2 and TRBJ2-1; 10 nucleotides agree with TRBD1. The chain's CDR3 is CASIPGTGVEQFF. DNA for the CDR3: TGTGCCAGCATTCCAGGGACAGGGGTTGAGCAGTTCTTC.